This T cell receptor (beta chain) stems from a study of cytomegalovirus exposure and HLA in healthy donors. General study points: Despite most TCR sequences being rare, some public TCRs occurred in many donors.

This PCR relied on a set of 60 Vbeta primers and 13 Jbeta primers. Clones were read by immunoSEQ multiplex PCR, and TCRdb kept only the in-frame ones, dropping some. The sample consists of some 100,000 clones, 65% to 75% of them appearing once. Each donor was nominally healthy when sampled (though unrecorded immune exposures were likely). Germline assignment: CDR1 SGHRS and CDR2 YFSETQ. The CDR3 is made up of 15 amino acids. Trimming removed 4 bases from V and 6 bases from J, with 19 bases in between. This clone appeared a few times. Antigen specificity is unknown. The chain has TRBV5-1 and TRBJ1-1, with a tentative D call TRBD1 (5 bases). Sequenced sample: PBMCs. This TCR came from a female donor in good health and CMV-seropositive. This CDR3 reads CASSPVTGERAEAFF. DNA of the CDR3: TGCGCCAGCAGCCCGGTGACGGGGGAACGGGCTGAAGCTTTCTTT.